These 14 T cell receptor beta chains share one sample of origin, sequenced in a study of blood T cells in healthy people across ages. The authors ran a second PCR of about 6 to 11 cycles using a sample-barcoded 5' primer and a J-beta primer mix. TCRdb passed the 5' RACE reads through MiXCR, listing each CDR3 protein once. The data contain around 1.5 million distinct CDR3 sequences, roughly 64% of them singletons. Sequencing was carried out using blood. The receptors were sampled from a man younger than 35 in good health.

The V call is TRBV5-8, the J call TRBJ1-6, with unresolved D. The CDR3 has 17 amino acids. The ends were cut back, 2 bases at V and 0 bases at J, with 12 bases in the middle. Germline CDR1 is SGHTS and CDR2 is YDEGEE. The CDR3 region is CASSLLRRSSYNSPLHF. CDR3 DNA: TGTGCCAGCAGCTTATTAAGGAGGAGCTCCTATAATTCACCCCTCCACTTT.

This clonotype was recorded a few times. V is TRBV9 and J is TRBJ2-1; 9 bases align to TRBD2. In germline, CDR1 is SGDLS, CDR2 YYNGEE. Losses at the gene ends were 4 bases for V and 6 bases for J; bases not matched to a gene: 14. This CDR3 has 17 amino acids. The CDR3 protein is CASSLFGSGSRGNEQFF. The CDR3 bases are TGTGCCAGCAGCCTGTTCGGTAGCGGGAGCAGAGGCAATGAGCAGTTCTTC.

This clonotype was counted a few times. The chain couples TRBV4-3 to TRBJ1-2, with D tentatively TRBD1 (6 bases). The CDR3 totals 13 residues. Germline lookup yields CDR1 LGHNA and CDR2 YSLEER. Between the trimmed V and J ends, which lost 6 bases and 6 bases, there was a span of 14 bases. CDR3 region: CASSRGEGDGYTF. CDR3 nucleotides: TGCGCCAGCAGTCGTGGTGAGGGGGATGGCTACACCTTC.

CDR3 residues: CASSLLLPVEAETQYF. DNA of the CDR3: TGTGCCAGCAGCTTATTATTGCCTGTGGAGGCTGAGACCCAGTACTTC. The chain has TRBV7-9 and TRBJ2-5, with a tentative D call TRBD2 (5 bases). The CDR3 sequence is 16 residues long. V was clipped by 2 bases and J by 5 bases, with 18 bases between them. Germline V gives CDR1 SEHNR, CDR2 FQNEAQ (reference sequence).

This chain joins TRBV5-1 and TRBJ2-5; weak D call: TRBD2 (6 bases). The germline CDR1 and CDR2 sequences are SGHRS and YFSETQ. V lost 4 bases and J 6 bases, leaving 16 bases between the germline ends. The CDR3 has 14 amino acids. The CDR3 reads CASSPGTGRQTQYF. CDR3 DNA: TGCGCCAGCAGCCCGGGGACTGGTCGACAGACCCAGTACTTC.

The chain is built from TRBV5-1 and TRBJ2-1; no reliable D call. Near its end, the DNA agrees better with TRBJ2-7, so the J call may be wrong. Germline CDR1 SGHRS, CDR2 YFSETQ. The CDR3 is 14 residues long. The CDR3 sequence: CASSAMGSGHEQYF. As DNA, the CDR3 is TGCGCCAGCAGCGCTATGGGGTCCGGGCACGAGCAGTACTTC.

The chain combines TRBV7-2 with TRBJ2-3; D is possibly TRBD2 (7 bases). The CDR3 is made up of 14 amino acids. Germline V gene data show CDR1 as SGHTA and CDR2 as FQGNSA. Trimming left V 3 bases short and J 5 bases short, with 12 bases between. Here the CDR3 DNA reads TGTGCCAGCAGCTTTTCGGGGGGCATAGATACGCAGTATTTT. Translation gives CASSFSGGIDTQYF.

The CDR3 loop is CASSLGSGRPHYTF. As DNA, the CDR3 is TGTGCCAGCAGTTTAGGAAGCGGCAGGCCTCACTACACCTTC. The chain employs TRBV12-3 or TRBV12-4 and TRBJ1-2; D is ambiguous. The CDR3 runs to 14 residues. V lost 1 base, J lost 10 bases, and 16 bases lay in between.

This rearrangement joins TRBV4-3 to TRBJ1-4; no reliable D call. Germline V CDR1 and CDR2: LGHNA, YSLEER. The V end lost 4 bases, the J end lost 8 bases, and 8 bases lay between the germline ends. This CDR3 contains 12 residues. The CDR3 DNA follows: TGCGCCAGCAGCCGTGTCCGGGAAAAACTGTTTTTT. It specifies CASSRVREKLFF.

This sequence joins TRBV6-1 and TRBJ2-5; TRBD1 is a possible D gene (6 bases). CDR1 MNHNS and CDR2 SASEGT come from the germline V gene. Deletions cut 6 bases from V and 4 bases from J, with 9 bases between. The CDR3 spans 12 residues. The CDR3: CASRTGLETQYF. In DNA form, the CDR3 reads TGTGCCAGCAGGACAGGATTAGAGACCCAGTACTTC.

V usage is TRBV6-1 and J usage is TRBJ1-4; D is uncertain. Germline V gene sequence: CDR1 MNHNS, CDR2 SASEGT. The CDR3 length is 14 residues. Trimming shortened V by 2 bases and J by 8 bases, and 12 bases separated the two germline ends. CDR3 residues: CASSERTDGEKLFF. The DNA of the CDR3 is TGTGCCAGCAGTGAAAGAACCGACGGGGAAAAACTGTTTTTT.

The CDR3 bases are TGTGCCAGCAGCTTGATGACAGGGCCGGTCAACGAGCAGTACTTC. It codes for CASSLMTGPVNEQYF. The chain carries TRBV7-6 and TRBJ2-4, with TRBD1 matching 7 bases. The end of the DNA aligns better with TRBJ2-7, so the J call may be wrong. CDR1 and CDR2 from the germline V gene are SGHVS and FNYEAQ. The CDR3 totals 15 residues.

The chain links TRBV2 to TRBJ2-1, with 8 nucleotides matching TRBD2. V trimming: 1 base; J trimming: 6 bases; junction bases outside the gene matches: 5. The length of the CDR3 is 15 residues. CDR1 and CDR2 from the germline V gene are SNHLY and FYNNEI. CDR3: CASSEGAGGPNEQFF. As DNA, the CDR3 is TGTGCCAGCAGTGAAGGGGCGGGAGGACCCAATGAGCAGTTCTTC.

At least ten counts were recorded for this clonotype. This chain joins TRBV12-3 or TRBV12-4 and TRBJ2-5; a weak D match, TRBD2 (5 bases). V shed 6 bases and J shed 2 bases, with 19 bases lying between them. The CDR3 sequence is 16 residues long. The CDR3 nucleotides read TGTGCCAGCAGACCCTCGACCGTGACGGGGCAAGAGACCCAGTACTTC. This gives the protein CASRPSTVTGQETQYF.